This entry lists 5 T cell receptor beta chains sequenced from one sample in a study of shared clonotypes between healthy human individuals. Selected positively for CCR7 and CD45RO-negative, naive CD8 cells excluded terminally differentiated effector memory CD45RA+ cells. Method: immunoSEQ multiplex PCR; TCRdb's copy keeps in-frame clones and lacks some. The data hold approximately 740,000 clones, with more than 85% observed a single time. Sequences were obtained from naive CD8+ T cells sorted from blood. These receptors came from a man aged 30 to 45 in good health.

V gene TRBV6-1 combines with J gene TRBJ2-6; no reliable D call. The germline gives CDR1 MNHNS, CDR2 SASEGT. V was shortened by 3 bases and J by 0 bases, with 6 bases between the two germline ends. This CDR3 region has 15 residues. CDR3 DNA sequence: TGTGCCAGCAGTGACTGGGGCTCTGGGGCCAACGTCCTGACTTTC. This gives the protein CASSDWGSGANVLTF.

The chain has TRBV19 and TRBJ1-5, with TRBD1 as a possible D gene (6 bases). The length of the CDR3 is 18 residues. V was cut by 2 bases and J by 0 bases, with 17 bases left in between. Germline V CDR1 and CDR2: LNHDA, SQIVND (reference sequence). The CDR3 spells CASSIMGDTFYSNQPQHF. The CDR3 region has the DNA TGTGCCAGTAGTATAATGGGGGACACCTTTTATAGCAATCAGCCCCAGCATTTT.

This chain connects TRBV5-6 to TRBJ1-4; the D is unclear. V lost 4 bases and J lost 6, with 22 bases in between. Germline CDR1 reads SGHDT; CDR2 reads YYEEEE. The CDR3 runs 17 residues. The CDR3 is CASSRIGTTRSDEKLFF. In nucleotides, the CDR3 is TGTGCCAGCAGCAGGATTGGTACGACGAGGTCGGATGAAAAACTGTTTTTT. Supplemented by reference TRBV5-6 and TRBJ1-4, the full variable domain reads DAGVTQSPTHLIKTRGQQVTLRCSPKSGHDTVSWYQQALGQGPQFIFQYYEEEERQRGNFPDRFSGHQFPNYSSELNVNALLLGDSALYLCASSRIGTTRSDEKLFFGSGTQLSVL.

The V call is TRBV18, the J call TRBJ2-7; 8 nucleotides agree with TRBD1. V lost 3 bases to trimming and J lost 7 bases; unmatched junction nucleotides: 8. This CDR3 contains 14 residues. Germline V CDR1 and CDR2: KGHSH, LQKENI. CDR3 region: CASSPWQGAEEQYF. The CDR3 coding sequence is TGTGCCAGCTCACCTTGGCAGGGGGCTGAGGAGCAGTACTTC.

Here the CDR3 reads CASSPSGSRYEQYF. Here the CDR3 DNA reads TGTGCCAGCAGTCCTAGCGGGAGCAGGTACGAGCAGTACTTC. The genes are TRBV5-4 and TRBJ2-7; the match to TRBD2 covers 10 bases. In germline, CDR1 is SGHNT, CDR2 YYREEE (reference sequence). The CDR3 runs to 14 residues. J gave up 4 bases and V 5 bases, and 6 bases lay outside the gene matches. Full variable domain (remainder filled in from reference TRBV5-4 and TRBJ2-7): ETGVTQSPTHLIKTRGQQVTLRCSSQSGHNTVSWYQQALGQGPQFIFQYYREEENGRGNFPPRFSGLQFPNYSSELNVNALELDDSALYLCASSPSGSRYEQYFGPGTRLTVT.